This T cell receptor beta chain was profiled in a study of blood T cell repertoires in COVID-19. Remarks on this clone: Distinct nucleotide sequences in the sample also encode this CDR3.

Per the germline V gene, CDR1 is SGDLS and CDR2 is YYNGEE. The CDR3 is 14 amino acids. V was pared by 0 bases and J by 7 bases, with 11 bases between. Clones were read by immunoSEQ multiplex PCR, and TCRdb kept only the in-frame ones, dropping some. Of under 300,000 clones in the sample, approximately 84% are singletons; the top ten hold around 3.5%. The V gene is TRBV9, the J gene TRBJ2-1, with D maybe TRBD2 (6 bases). Sequencing was done on a sample of PBMCs or T cells enriched from blood (not recorded which). The receptor comes from a man between 45 and 60 years old who had recovered from COVID-19. CDR3 nucleotides: TGTGCCAGCAGCGTAGCCCCCCGGGAGAATGAGCAGTTCTTC. Its translation: CASSVAPRENEQFF.